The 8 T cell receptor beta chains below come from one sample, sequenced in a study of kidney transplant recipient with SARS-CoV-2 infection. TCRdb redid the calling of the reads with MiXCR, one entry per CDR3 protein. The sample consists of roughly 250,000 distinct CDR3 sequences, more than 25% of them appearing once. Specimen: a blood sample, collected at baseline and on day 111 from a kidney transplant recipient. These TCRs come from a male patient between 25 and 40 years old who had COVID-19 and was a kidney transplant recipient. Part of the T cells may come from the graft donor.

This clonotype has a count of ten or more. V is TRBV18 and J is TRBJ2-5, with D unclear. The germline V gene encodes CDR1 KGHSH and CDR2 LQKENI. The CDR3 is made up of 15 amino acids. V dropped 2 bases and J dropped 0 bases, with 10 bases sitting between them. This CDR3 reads CASSPNQADQETQYF. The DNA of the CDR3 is TGTGCCAGCTCACCAAACCAGGCCGACCAAGAGACCCAGTACTTC.

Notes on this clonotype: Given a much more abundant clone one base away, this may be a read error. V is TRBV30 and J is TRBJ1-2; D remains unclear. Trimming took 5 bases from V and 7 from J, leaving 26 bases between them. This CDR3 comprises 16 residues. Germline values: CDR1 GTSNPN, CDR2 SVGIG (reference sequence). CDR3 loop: CAWPEWRYRKTSGYTF. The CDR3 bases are TGTGCCTGGCCGGAGTGGCGTTATAGAAAGACCTCTGGCTACACCTTC.

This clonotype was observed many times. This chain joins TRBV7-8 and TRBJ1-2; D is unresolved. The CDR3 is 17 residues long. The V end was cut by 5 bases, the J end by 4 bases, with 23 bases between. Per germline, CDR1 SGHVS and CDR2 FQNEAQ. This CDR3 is CASSTGWFTRKTYGYTF. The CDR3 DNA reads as TGTGCCAGCAGCACGGGGTGGTTTACCCGAAAGACCTATGGCTACACCTTC.

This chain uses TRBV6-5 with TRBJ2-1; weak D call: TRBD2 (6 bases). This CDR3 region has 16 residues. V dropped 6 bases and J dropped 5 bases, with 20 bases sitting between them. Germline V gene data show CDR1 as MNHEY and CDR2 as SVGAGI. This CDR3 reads CASRGFQSGAHNEQFF. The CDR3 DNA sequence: TGTGCCAGCAGAGGTTTTCAGTCGGGAGCCCACAATGAGCAGTTCTTC.

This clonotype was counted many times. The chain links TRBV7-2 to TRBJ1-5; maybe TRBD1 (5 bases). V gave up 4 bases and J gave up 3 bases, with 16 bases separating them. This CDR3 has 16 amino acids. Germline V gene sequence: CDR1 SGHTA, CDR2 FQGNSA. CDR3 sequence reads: CASSSTAETANQPQHF. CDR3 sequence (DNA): TGTGCCAGCAGCTCGACAGCCGAAACGGCCAATCAGCCCCAGCATTTT.

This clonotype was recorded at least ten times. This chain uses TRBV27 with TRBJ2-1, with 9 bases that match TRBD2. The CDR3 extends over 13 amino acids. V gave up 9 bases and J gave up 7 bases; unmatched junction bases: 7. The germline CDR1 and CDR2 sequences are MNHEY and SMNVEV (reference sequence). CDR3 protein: CASSGSFINEQFF. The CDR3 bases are TGTGCCAGTAGCGGGAGTTTCATAAATGAGCAGTTCTTC.

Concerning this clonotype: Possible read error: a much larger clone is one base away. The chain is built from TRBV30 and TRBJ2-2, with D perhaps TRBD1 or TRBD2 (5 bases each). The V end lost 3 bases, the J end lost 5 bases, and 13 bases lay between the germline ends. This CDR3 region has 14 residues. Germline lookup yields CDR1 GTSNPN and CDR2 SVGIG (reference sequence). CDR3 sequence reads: CAWSSGPGTGELFF. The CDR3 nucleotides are TGTGCCTGGAGCTCGGGACCCGGGACCGGGGAGCTGTTTTTT. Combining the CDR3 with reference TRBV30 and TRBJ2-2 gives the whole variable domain SQTIHQWPATLVQPVGSPLSLECTVEGTSNPNLYWYRQAAGRGLQLLFYSVGIGQISSEVPQNLSASRPQDRQFILSSKKLLLSDSGFYLCAWSSGPGTGELFFGEGSRLTVL.

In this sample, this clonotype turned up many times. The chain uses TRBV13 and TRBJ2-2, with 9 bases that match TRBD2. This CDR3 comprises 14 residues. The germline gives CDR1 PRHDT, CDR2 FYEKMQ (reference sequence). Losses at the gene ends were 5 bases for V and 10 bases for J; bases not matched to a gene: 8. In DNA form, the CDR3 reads TGTGCCAGCAGCCCAGAGACTAGCGGCGAGGAGCTGTTTTTT. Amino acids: CASSPETSGEELFF.